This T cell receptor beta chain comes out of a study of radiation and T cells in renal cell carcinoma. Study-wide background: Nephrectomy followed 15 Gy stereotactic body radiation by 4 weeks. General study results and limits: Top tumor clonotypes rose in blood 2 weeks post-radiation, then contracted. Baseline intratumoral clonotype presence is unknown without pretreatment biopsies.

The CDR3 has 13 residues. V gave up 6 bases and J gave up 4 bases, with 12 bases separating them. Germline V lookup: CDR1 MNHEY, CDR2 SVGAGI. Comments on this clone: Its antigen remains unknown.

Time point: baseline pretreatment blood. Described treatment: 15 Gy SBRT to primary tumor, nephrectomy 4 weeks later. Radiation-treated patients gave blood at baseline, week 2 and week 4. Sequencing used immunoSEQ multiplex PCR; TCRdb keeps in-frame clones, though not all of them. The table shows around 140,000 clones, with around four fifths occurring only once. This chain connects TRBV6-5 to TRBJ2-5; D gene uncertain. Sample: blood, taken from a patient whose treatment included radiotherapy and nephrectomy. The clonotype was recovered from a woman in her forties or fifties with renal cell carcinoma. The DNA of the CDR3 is TGTGCCAGCAGGACGGTGTACGGAGAGACCCAGTACTTC. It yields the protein CASRTVYGETQYF.